A selection of T cell receptor beta chains follows, all from one sample in a study of blood T cell repertoires in COVID-19. The table came from immunoSEQ multiplex PCR; TCRdb's copy has only in-frame clones and leaves some out. The sample shows 200,000 to 250,000 clones, roughly 86% of them seen only once. The sequenced material came from PBMCs or T cells enriched from blood (not recorded which). All receptors come from a woman in her thirties with acute COVID-19. Both conserved end residues are part of each CDR3. The D gene is left open where the match is weak. Only part of the rows carry a size: once, few, many, or a class if the clone is expanded.

D gene: .
V gene: TRBV5-1
J gene: TRBJ1-4
clone size: few
CDR3 DNA: TGCGCCAGCAGCTGGGGGCAACAGGTCGAGGACGAAAAACTGTTTTTT
CDR3 protein: CASSWGQQVEDEKLFF

D gene: .
V gene: TRBV19
J gene: TRBJ2-5
clone size: once
CDR3 DNA: TGTGCCAGTAGTTATCAGGCGCACGGGAAAGAGACCCAGTACTTC
CDR3 protein: CASSYQAHGKETQYF

D gene: .
V gene: TRBV25-1
J gene: TRBJ1-2
clone size: once
CDR3 DNA: TGTGCCAGCAGTGAATCCCGTTCCCATGGCTACACCTTC
CDR3 protein: CASSESRSHGYTF

D gene: .
V gene: TRBV5-6
J gene: TRBJ2-5
clone size: once
CDR3 DNA: TGTGCCAGCAGCGAAGGACAGCCCGGGTGGGAGACCCAGTACTTC
CDR3 protein: CASSEGQPGWETQYF

D gene: TRBD2
V gene: TRBV7-2
J gene: TRBJ2-7
clone size: .
CDR3 DNA: TGTGCCAGCAGCTTAGAGGAAGCGGGGGGTTACTCCTACGAGCAGTACTTC
CDR3 protein: CASSLEEAGGYSYEQYF

D gene: TRBD1
V gene: TRBV6-1
J gene: TRBJ2-7
clone size: once
CDR3 DNA: TGTGCCAGCAGTGCCGCCGGGACAGACCTCCCCTACGAGCAGTACTTC
CDR3 protein: CASSAAGTDLPYEQYF

D gene: .
V gene: TRBV7-9
J gene: TRBJ2-7
clone size: .
CDR3 DNA: TGTGCCAGCAGCCCATCCCGGCGGTACGAGCAGTACTTC
CDR3 protein: CASSPSRRYEQYF

D gene: .
V gene: TRBV3-1/TRBV3-2
J gene: TRBJ2-3
clone size: .
CDR3 DNA: TGTGCCAGCAGCCAAGATCCAGGTTGGGGGGGCACAGATACGCAGTATTTT
CDR3 protein: CASSQDPGWGGTDTQYF

D gene: TRBD1
V gene: TRBV13
J gene: TRBJ2-1
clone size: .
CDR3 DNA: TGTGCCAGCAGCTTAGGCCGCAGGGGGTATGAGCAGTTCTTC
CDR3 protein: CASSLGRRGYEQFF

D gene: .
V gene: TRBV7-9
J gene: TRBJ1-1
clone size: .
CDR3 DNA: TGTGCCTCCCGCGGGTCGGGAGGGGACACTGAAGCTTTCTTT
CDR3 protein: CASRGSGGDTEAFF

D gene: TRBD1
V gene: TRBV7-9
J gene: TRBJ2-1
clone size: .
CDR3 DNA: TGTGCCAGCAGACGGACAGGGCGAGATGAGCAGTTCTTC
CDR3 protein: CASRRTGRDEQFF

D gene: .
V gene: TRBV10-2
J gene: TRBJ1-2
clone size: .
CDR3 DNA: TGCGCCAGCAGTGAGCAATATGGCTACACCTTC
CDR3 protein: CASSEQYGYTF

D gene: .
V gene: TRBV13
J gene: TRBJ2-3
clone size: .
CDR3 DNA: TGTGCCAGCAATACGGGGGCTAGCGGAGTTATAGATACGCAGTATTTT
CDR3 protein: CASNTGASGVIDTQYF

D gene: .
V gene: TRBV12-3/TRBV12-4
J gene: TRBJ1-3
clone size: .
CDR3 DNA: TGTGCCTTGGGGGCGGCCCCTGGAAACACCATATATTTT
CDR3 protein: CALGAAPGNTIYF

D gene: TRBD1
V gene: TRBV11-3
J gene: TRBJ1-1
clone size: .
CDR3 DNA: TGTGCCAGCAGCTTAGATCGTTTTTTGGGCAGGGGGGCAGGTACTGAAGCTTTCTTT
CDR3 protein: CASSLDRFLGRGAGTEAFF

D gene: .
V gene: TRBV5-3
J gene: TRBJ1-2
clone size: once
CDR3 DNA: TGTGCCAGAAGTTTTACAGGGAGCTATGGCTACACCTTC
CDR3 protein: CARSFTGSYGYTF

D gene: .
V gene: TRBV5-6
J gene: TRBJ2-2
clone size: .
CDR3 DNA: TGTGCCAGCAGCGATGGAGCCCAAACGGAGCTGTTTTTT
CDR3 protein: CASSDGAQTELFF

D gene: .
V gene: TRBV15
J gene: TRBJ2-1
clone size: .
CDR3 DNA: TGTGCCACCAGCAGAGATCGGGGGTTCGTCCACAATGAGCAGTTCTTC
CDR3 protein: CATSRDRGFVHNEQFF

D gene: TRBD2
V gene: TRBV15
J gene: TRBJ2-3
clone size: .
CDR3 DNA: TGTGCCACCAGCGGACGACTAGCGGATATCACAGATACGCAGTATTTT
CDR3 protein: CATSGRLADITDTQYF

D gene: TRBD1
V gene: TRBV27
J gene: TRBJ2-2
clone size: .
CDR3 DNA: TGTGCCAGCGCCGAACAGGGGGCGAACACCGGGGAGCTGTTTTTT
CDR3 protein: CASAEQGANTGELFF

D gene: .
V gene: TRBV4-1
J gene: TRBJ2-3
clone size: .
CDR3 DNA: TGCGCCAGCAGGTCCGGGACAATGGACCCAGATACGCAGTATTTT
CDR3 protein: CASRSGTMDPDTQYF

D gene: .
V gene: TRBV12-3/TRBV12-4
J gene: TRBJ1-5
clone size: .
CDR3 DNA: TGTGCCAGCAGGCTGGGGCCAGATCAGCCCCAGCATTTT
CDR3 protein: CASRLGPDQPQHF

D gene: TRBD1
V gene: TRBV11-2
J gene: TRBJ1-2
clone size: .
CDR3 DNA: TGTGCCAGCAGACAGATATCGCGACGAGGGACAGGAGGCGGCTACACCTTC
CDR3 protein: CASRQISRRGTGGGYTF

D gene: .
V gene: TRBV5-8
J gene: TRBJ1-3
clone size: .
CDR3 DNA: TGTGCCAGCAGCTTGATTGGACAGCCTTACACCCCTGGAAACACCATATATTTT
CDR3 protein: CASSLIGQPYTPGNTIYF

D gene: .
V gene: TRBV6-1
J gene: TRBJ1-6
clone size: .
CDR3 DNA: TGTGCCAGCAGTGCCCGTGCCGGGAGGTCCTATAATTCACCCCTCCACTTT
CDR3 protein: CASSARAGRSYNSPLHF

D gene: .
V gene: TRBV16
J gene: TRBJ1-3
clone size: .
CDR3 DNA: TGTGCCAGCAGCCCTCCCGAGGGGGGGGCGAGAAACACCATATATTTT
CDR3 protein: CASSPPEGGARNTIYF

D gene: .
V gene: TRBV12-3/TRBV12-4
J gene: TRBJ1-1
clone size: .
CDR3 DNA: TGTGCCAGCAGTTATACAGATTCCGCTGAAGCTTTCTTT
CDR3 protein: CASSYTDSAEAFF

D gene: .
V gene: TRBV5-6
J gene: TRBJ1-1
clone size: .
CDR3 DNA: TGTGCCAGCAGCTTGTGGCAAGTTGAAGCTTTCTTT
CDR3 protein: CASSLWQVEAFF

D gene: TRBD1
V gene: TRBV18
J gene: TRBJ1-2
clone size: .
CDR3 DNA: TGTGCCAGCTCACCGACAGGGGCACTAAGAAGTGGCTACACCTTC
CDR3 protein: CASSPTGALRSGYTF

D gene: .
V gene: TRBV13
J gene: TRBJ2-2
clone size: .
CDR3 DNA: TGTGCCAGCAGCTTATCGGGGGAGCTGTTTTTT
CDR3 protein: CASSLSGELFF

D gene: .
V gene: TRBV10-3
J gene: TRBJ1-5
clone size: once
CDR3 DNA: TGTGCCGCATCGAGCAACAATCAGCCCCAGCATTTT
CDR3 protein: CAASSNNQPQHF

D gene: TRBD1
V gene: TRBV10-3
J gene: TRBJ1-4
clone size: .
CDR3 DNA: TGTGCCACGCAGGGGGCGGGGAATGAAAAACTGTTTTTT
CDR3 protein: CATQGAGNEKLFF

D gene: TRBD1
V gene: TRBV10-1
J gene: TRBJ1-1
clone size: .
CDR3 DNA: TGCGCCAGCAGGACAGGGTCGAACACTGAAGCTTTCTTT
CDR3 protein: CASRTGSNTEAFF